The 21 T cell receptor beta chains in this list originate from one sample, sequenced in a study of T cell responses to AZD1222 COVID-19 vaccine (dated by TCRdb to 2020 to 2022). The time point label, as the study defines it: baseline before first vaccination. The library was built by means of the immunoSEQ multiplex PCR assay. The immuneACCESS repertoire file appears here via TCRdb, limited to in-frame rearrangements. These files lack a portion of the clones; in checked studies, under half of the deficit traces to unresolved V genes, and the cause of the others is not known. For this sample the table gives around 150,000 clones, of which approximately 91% were detected only once. The ten top clones hold roughly 5.5% of the sample. The sample in question was peripheral blood, obtained on day 0 of AZD1222 vaccination. The receptors shown here come from an adult in good health.

The chain uses TRBV6-5 and TRBJ1-4; D may be TRBD1 (5 bases). Germline V CDR1 and CDR2: MNHEY, SVGAGI. V was trimmed by 4 bases and J by 7 bases, leaving 13 bases between them. This CDR3 is built from 14 residues. Here the CDR3 reads CASSSTGGGEKLFF. In nucleotides, the CDR3 is TGTGCCAGCAGTTCCACCGGGGGAGGTGAAAAACTGTTTTTT.

This rearrangement joins TRBV9 to TRBJ1-3; no clear D gene. The CDR3 extends over 16 amino acids. The V and J ends lost 0 bases and 2 bases respectively, with 12 bases between them. The V gene's germline CDR1 is SGDLS and CDR2 YYNGEE. Here the CDR3 DNA reads TGTGCCAGCAGCGTAGCTACGGGGTTGACTGGAAACACCATATATTTT. Translated: CASSVATGLTGNTIYF.

V gene TRBV3-1 (or the pseudogene TRBV3-2) combines with J gene TRBJ2-1, with 7 bases aligning to TRBD1. Trimming cost V 4 bases and J 4 bases; bases outside gene matches: 4. The CDR3 contains 14 residues. Germline V gene lookup returns CDR1 LGHDT and CDR2 YNNKEL (reference sequence). CDR3 loop: CASSLLGQYNEQFF. Here the CDR3 DNA reads TGTGCCAGCAGCCTCCTGGGACAGTACAATGAGCAGTTCTTC.

The chain is built from TRBV5-8 and TRBJ2-7; either TRBD1 or TRBD2 may fit D (6 bases each). Deletions cut 0 bases from V and 0 bases from J, with 10 bases between. Per germline, CDR1 SGHTS and CDR2 YDEGEE. CDR3 length equals 15 residues. In DNA, the CDR3 is TGTGCCAGCAGCTTGGCCGGGGGCAGCTCCTACGAGCAGTACTTC. Amino acids: CASSLAGGSSYEQYF. Based on the CDR3 plus reference TRBV5-8 and TRBJ2-7, the full variable domain is EAGVTQSPTHLIKTRGQQATLRCSPISGHTSVYWYQQALGLGLQFLLWYDEGEERNRGNFPPRFSGRQFPNYSSELNVNALELEDSALYLCASSLAGGSSYEQYFGPGTRLTVT.

The rearrangement joins TRBV28 to TRBJ2-7; 11 bases agree with TRBD1. The CDR3 contains 15 residues. V was pared by 5 bases and J by 4 bases, with 7 bases of the junction left unmatched. From germline, CDR1 is MDHEN and CDR2 SYDVKM. CDR3 residues: CASSQKGQGGYEQYF. CDR3 nucleotides: TGTGCCAGCAGTCAGAAGGGACAGGGGGGTTACGAGCAGTACTTC.

The chain couples TRBV7-9 to TRBJ2-5, with TRBD1 matching over 10 bases. With V trimmed by 7 bases and J by 1 base, 6 bases remained unmatched. The CDR3 covers 15 residues. Germline assignment: CDR1 SEHNR and CDR2 FQNEAQ (reference sequence). CDR3 sequence reads: CASNMDRGIQETQYF. The CDR3 bases are TGTGCCAGCAACATGGACAGGGGGATCCAAGAGACCCAGTACTTC.

The CDR3 is CASRYGTGNQPQHF. CDR3 DNA sequence: TGTGCCAGCAGGTACGGGACAGGAAATCAGCCCCAGCATTTT. The genes are TRBV6-2 or TRBV6-3 and TRBJ1-5, with TRBD1 matching over 8 bases. With V trimmed by 6 bases and J by 4 bases, 5 bases remained unmatched. The CDR3 covers 14 residues. Germline assignment: CDR1 MNHEY and CDR2 SVGEGT.

The rearrangement links TRBV7-9 to TRBJ2-3; D gene ambiguous. CDR1 and CDR2 (germline): SEHNR, FQNEAQ (reference sequence). The CDR3 runs to 15 residues. Trimming took 5 bases from V and 2 from J, leaving 14 bases between them. CDR3 nucleotides: TGTGCCAGCAGCCACTCTACAGAGTACACAGATACGCAGTATTTT. It is translated as CASSHSTEYTDTQYF.

The chain joins TRBV28 to TRBJ2-7, with a possible D match to TRBD2 (5 bases). Germline CDR1 MDHEN, CDR2 SYDVKM. The CDR3 contains 16 residues. The V gene lost 5 bases and the J gene lost 4 bases, with 21 bases spanning the gap. The CDR3 is CASSTSRRVRAYEQYF. The DNA of the CDR3 is TGTGCCAGCAGTACCTCTAGGCGGGTCCGTGCGTACGAGCAGTACTTC.

This clone occurred a few times. CDR3 amino acids: CASSYLQANTEAFF. The CDR3 nucleotides read TGTGCCAGCAGTTACCTGCAAGCAAACACTGAAGCTTTCTTT. The V call is TRBV6-2 or TRBV6-3, the J call TRBJ1-1; D unclear. CDR1 is MNHEY and CDR2 is SVGEGT in the germline V gene. Trimming shortened V by 2 bases and J by 2 bases, and 9 bases separated the two germline ends. The CDR3 sequence is 14 residues long.

The V and J genes are TRBV29-1 and TRBJ1-2, with D possibly matching TRBD1 (6 bases). V lost 6 bases and J 7 bases, leaving 15 bases between the germline ends. The CDR3 loop spans 12 amino acids. Germline V CDR1 and CDR2: SQVTM, ANQGSEA. CDR3 residues: CSVAQGGFGYTF. The CDR3 bases are TGCAGCGTCGCACAGGGAGGGTTTGGCTACACCTTC.

This chain connects TRBV30 to TRBJ1-2; D gene unclear. The ends were cut back, 2 bases at V and 8 bases at J, with 15 bases in the middle. CDR1 and CDR2 from the germline V gene are GTSNPN and SVGIG (reference sequence). The CDR3 loop spans 13 amino acids. The chain's CDR3 is CAWSRGEGGGYTF. DNA for the CDR3: TGTGCCTGGAGTCGTGGTGAGGGAGGAGGCTACACCTTC.

This chain uses TRBV4-3 with TRBJ2-7, with D perhaps TRBD1 (5 bases). V lost 0 bases and J 0 bases, leaving 9 bases between the germline ends. From germline, CDR1 is LGHNA and CDR2 YSLEER. The CDR3 runs to 15 residues. This chain's CDR3 is CASSQDQGSSYEQYF. As DNA, the CDR3 is TGCGCCAGCAGCCAAGATCAGGGAAGCTCCTACGAGCAGTACTTC.

The rearrangement links TRBV30 to TRBJ1-1, with D possibly TRBD1 on 5 matching bases. With 4 bases removed from V and 10 bases from J, the gap between germline ends came to 19 bases. The CDR3 has 13 residues. Germline CDR1 reads GTSNPN; CDR2 reads SVGIG (reference sequence). CDR3 bases: TGTGCCTGGACCCTGGGGGATGGGTTGGGAGCTTTCTTT. Translated: CAWTLGDGLGAFF. Together with reference TRBV30 and TRBJ1-1, the CDR3 gives the full variable domain: SQTIHQWPATLVQPVGSPLSLECTVEGTSNPNLYWYRQAAGRGLQLLFYSVGIGQISSEVPQNLSASRPQDRQFILSSKKLLLSDSGFYLCAWTLGDGLGAFFGQGTRLTVV.

This chain links TRBV7-2 with TRBJ1-2; 9 bases line up with TRBD1. CDR3 length: 16 amino acids. Germline loops: CDR1 SGHTA, CDR2 FQGNSA. With 4 bases clipped from V and 7 bases from J, the junction kept 13 bases outside the gene matches. CDR3 protein: CASSSLRGQGRVGYTF. The CDR3 nucleotides are TGTGCCAGCAGCTCCCTTCGCGGACAGGGGCGGGTTGGCTACACCTTC.

The V gene is TRBV9, the J gene TRBJ2-5; 8 bases line up with TRBD1. Trimming removed 2 bases from V and 4 bases from J; junction bases left unmatched: 7. Germline values: CDR1 SGDLS, CDR2 YYNGEE. The CDR3 runs 15 residues. CDR3 protein: CASSVRQGALETQYF. CDR3 coding DNA: TGTGCCAGCAGCGTGCGGCAGGGGGCCCTAGAGACCCAGTACTTC.

The rearrangement joins TRBV6-5 to TRBJ1-2, with TRBD1 identical over 9 bases. The CDR3 is 14 residues long. After removal of 6 bases from V and 5 bases from J, the junction contained 7 bases not matched to a gene. CDR1 is MNHEY, CDR2 SVGAGI, per germline. The CDR3 here is CASRPGQGSYGYTF. As DNA, the CDR3 is TGTGCCAGCAGGCCGGGACAGGGCTCATATGGCTACACCTTC.

The chain joins TRBV6-4 to TRBJ2-2; 10 bases agree with TRBD1. The CDR3 is made up of 15 amino acids. Germline V CDR1 and CDR2: MRHNA, SNTAGT. V lost 2 bases, J lost 7 bases, and 4 bases stayed unmatched. The CDR3 loop is CASSDIGTGDGELFF. CDR3 sequence (DNA): TGTGCCAGCAGTGACATTGGGACAGGGGACGGGGAGCTGTTTTTT.

V and J are TRBV13 and TRBJ2-5; tentatively, D is TRBD1 (7 bases). Trimming shortened V by 2 bases and J by 3 bases, and 19 bases separated the two germline ends. CDR3 length: 17 amino acids. The germline CDR1 and CDR2 sequences are PRHDT and FYEKMQ (reference sequence). As DNA, the CDR3 is TGTGCCAGCAGCTTATTTGGCAGGGGGGCTATAGAAGAGACCCAGTACTTC. Protein product: CASSLFGRGAIEETQYF.

The chain has TRBV7-9 and TRBJ1-1; 7 bases are a match to TRBD1. This CDR3 contains 14 residues. Trimming removed 4 bases from V and 4 bases from J; junction bases left unmatched: 6. CDR1 is SEHNR, CDR2 FQNEAQ, per germline (reference sequence). The CDR3 reads CASSSVQGVTEAFF. In nucleotides, the CDR3 is TGTGCCAGCAGCTCAGTTCAGGGGGTCACTGAAGCTTTCTTT.

The V call is TRBV5-1, the J call TRBJ2-7; D possibly corresponds to TRBD1 (6 bases). Germline CDR1 and CDR2: SGHRS and YFSETQ. CDR3 size: 15 residues. V was pared by 4 bases and J by 4 bases, with 18 bases between. The DNA for the CDR3 is TGCGCCAGCAGCACGGCTCGGACAGTACCATACGAGCAGTACTTC. This translates into CASSTARTVPYEQYF. Looking up the rest from reference TRBV5-1 and TRBJ2-7 gives the full variable domain: KAGVTQTPRYLIKTRGQQVTLSCSPISGHRSVSWYQQTPGQGLQFLFEYFSETQRNKGNFPGRFSGRQFSNSRSEMNVSTLELGDSALYLCASSTARTVPYEQYFGPGTRLTVT.